Listed here are 15 T cell receptor beta chains from one sample, sequenced in a study of T cells of healthy individuals. TCRdb processed the 5' RACE reads anew with MiXCR; each CDR3 protein has one entry. Among more than 85,000 distinct CDR3 sequences listed, around 17% were seen once. The receptors were sampled from a human donor in good health.

V gene TRBV12-3 or TRBV12-4 combines with J gene TRBJ2-5; TRBD1 matches 10 bases. V was pared by 3 bases and J by 5 bases, with 6 bases of the junction left unmatched. This CDR3 has 15 residues. CDR3 protein: CASSFWDRGPETQYF. The CDR3 nucleotides are TGTGCCAGCAGTTTCTGGGACAGGGGACCTGAGACCCAGTACTTC.

The chain is built from TRBV5-1 and TRBJ2-1; D is ambiguous. Germline lookup yields CDR1 SGHRS and CDR2 YFSETQ. CDR3 length equals 11 residues. The V end was cut by 9 bases, the J end by 6 bases, with 10 bases between. CDR3 amino acids: CATTRSNEQFF. The CDR3, as DNA: TGCGCCACCACCAGGTCCAATGAGCAGTTCTTC.

This chain joins TRBV7-2 and TRBJ2-3; the match to TRBD2 covers 7 bases. J gave up 9 bases and V 0 bases, and 9 bases lay outside the gene matches. Germline CDR1 reads SGHTA; CDR2 reads FQGNSA. The CDR3 totals 15 residues. Written as DNA, the CDR3 is TGTGCCAGCAGCTTAGCCGGACTAGTCGCATACACGCAGTATTTT. It is translated as CASSLAGLVAYTQYF.

The chain uses TRBV20-1 and TRBJ2-3, with a tentative D call TRBD2 (5 bases). This CDR3 spans 14 amino acids. Germline V gives CDR1 DFQATT, CDR2 SNEGSKA (reference sequence). The ends were cut back, 0 bases at V and 4 bases at J, with 11 bases in the middle. This CDR3 is CSARDFSGSDTQYF. As DNA, the CDR3 is TGCAGTGCTAGAGATTTTTCGGGGTCAGATACGCAGTATTTT.

This clonotype was recorded at least ten times. The rearrangement joins TRBV7-9 to TRBJ1-1; tentatively, D is TRBD1 (5 bases). Trimming pared 1 base from V and 5 bases from J, leaving 11 bases between. The germline gives CDR1 SEHNR, CDR2 FQNEAQ (reference sequence). The length of the CDR3 is 14 residues. CDR3 sequence reads: CASSLEGVGTEAFF. CDR3 in DNA: TGTGCCAGCAGCTTAGAAGGGGTAGGAACTGAAGCTTTCTTT.

This clonotype was detected only a few times. The V and J genes are TRBV11-1 and TRBJ2-3; 8 bases are a match to TRBD2. The CDR3 runs to 15 residues. Germline CDR1 SGHAT, CDR2 FQDESV (reference sequence). J was trimmed by 3 bases and V by 4 bases; bases with no gene match: 6. The CDR3 loop is CASSSLSGKTDTQYF. The CDR3 DNA reads as TGTGCCAGCAGCTCCCTTAGCGGGAAAACAGATACGCAGTATTTT.

This clonotype was detected a few times. This chain's CDR3 is CASRAAAGGSPLHF. The CDR3 bases are TGTGCCAGCAGGGCAGCGGCAGGAGGTTCACCCCTCCACTTT. The chain couples TRBV6-6 to TRBJ1-6; D gene ambiguous. CDR1 is MNHNY and CDR2 is SVGAGI in the germline V gene (reference sequence). V shed 6 bases and J shed 9 bases, with 15 bases lying between them. The CDR3 totals 14 residues.

This clonotype was found many times. The genes are TRBV5-1 and TRBJ2-1; 9 nucleotides match TRBD2. CDR1 and CDR2 (germline): SGHRS, YFSETQ. Germline trimming cut 6 bases from V and 7 bases from J; bases unmatched to any gene: 11. This CDR3 is 15 amino acids long. The CDR3 coding sequence is TGCGCCAGCACTCTGTCTAGCGGGACCGAGAATGAGCAGTTCTTC. Its protein product is CASTLSSGTENEQFF.

Many counts were recorded for this clonotype. V and J are TRBV6-2 or TRBV6-3 and TRBJ2-2; either TRBD1 or TRBD2 may supply D (5 bases each). CDR1 is MNHEY and CDR2 is SVGEGT in the germline V gene. With 1 base removed from V and 7 bases from J, the gap between germline ends came to 16 bases. The CDR3 length is 16 residues. The CDR3 DNA reads TGTGCCAGCAGTTACTACGGGGCCCGAGGCGGCGGGGAGCTGTTTTTT. Translating it yields CASSYYGARGGGELFF.

As for this clonotype: A much more abundant neighbour one base away suggests this may be a read error. The gene calls are TRBV6-5 and TRBJ2-1, with TRBD1 matching over 8 bases. This CDR3 comprises 14 residues. The J segment lost 8 bases and the V segment lost 2 bases, leaving 5 bases of the junction unmatched. CDR1 and CDR2 from the germline V gene are MNHEY and SVGAGI. CDR3 bases: TGTGCCAGCAGTTACGGACAGGGATACGATGAGCAGTTCTTC. Its translation: CASSYGQGYDEQFF.

This clonotype has only a few counts. This chain connects TRBV2 to TRBJ1-2; possible D gene TRBD1, 5 bases. CDR3 size: 14 residues. The germline V gene has CDR1 SNHLY and CDR2 FYNNEI. The germline V and J ends were trimmed by 3 bases and 3 bases, with 11 bases remaining between them. The CDR3 region has the DNA TGTGCCAGCAGTGACGAGGGGCGCGACTATGGCTACACCTTC. It specifies CASSDEGRDYGYTF.

The chain carries TRBV4-3 and TRBJ1-1; D unclear. V lost 0 bases, J lost 1 base, and 9 bases lay in between. The V gene's germline CDR1 is LGHNA and CDR2 YSLEER. The CDR3 has 15 residues. The chain's CDR3 is CASSQDALQNTEAFF. The CDR3 DNA sequence: TGCGCCAGCAGCCAAGATGCACTCCAGAACACTGAAGCTTTCTTT.

The chain couples TRBV20-1 to TRBJ2-3; D gene ambiguous. This CDR3 is 16 amino acids long. Germline V gene sequence: CDR1 DFQATT, CDR2 SNEGSKA (reference sequence). Trimming cost V 0 bases and J 0 bases, with 13 bases left between them. The CDR3 DNA sequence: TGCAGTGCTAGAGATCGGCCCACTGGTAGCACAGATACGCAGTATTTT. Its translation is CSARDRPTGSTDTQYF.

Many counts were recorded for this clonotype. The gene calls are TRBV25-1 and TRBJ2-3; 13 bases map to TRBD2. CDR1 MGHDK and CDR2 SYGVNS come from the germline V gene. V gave up 5 bases and J gave up 2 bases; unmatched junction bases: 13. This CDR3 contains 19 residues. The CDR3 region is CASSPTEGGTSGATDTQYF. In nucleotides, the CDR3 is TGTGCCAGCAGTCCAACCGAGGGTGGGACTAGCGGGGCCACAGATACGCAGTATTTT. Combining the CDR3 with reference TRBV25-1 and TRBJ2-3 gives the whole variable domain EADIYQTPRYLVIGTGKKITLECSQTMGHDKMYWYQQDPGMELHLIHYSYGVNSTEKGDLSSESTVSRIRTEHFPLTLESARPSHTSQYLCASSPTEGGTSGATDTQYFGPGTRLTVL.

This clonotype was detected a few times. V and J are TRBV4-3 and TRBJ1-4; 8 bases agree with TRBD1. The CDR3 loop spans 15 amino acids. The J segment lost 3 bases and the V segment lost 5 bases, leaving 5 bases of the junction unmatched. Germline loops: CDR1 LGHNA, CDR2 YSLEER. CDR3 amino acids: CASSVQGASNEKLFF. CDR3 DNA: TGCGCCAGCAGCGTCCAGGGGGCCTCTAATGAAAAACTGTTTTTT.